The 10 T cell receptor beta chains reported below all come from one sample, sequenced in a study of cytomegalovirus exposure and HLA in healthy donors. It was with 60 Vbeta and 13 Jbeta primers that the PCR ran. The assay was immunoSEQ multiplex PCR, and TCRdb's table has in-frame clones only and misses some. The sample yields 100,000 to 150,000 clones, 78% seen once. The sequenced sample was PBMCs. These receptors all stem from a man aged 35 to 55 in good health and CMV-seronegative.

The J gene is TRBJ1-6, the V gene TRBV6-1; TRBD1 matches 9 bases. The junction had 4 bases not matched to a gene; V was cut back by 4 bases and J by 6 bases. The V gene's germline CDR1 is MNHNS and CDR2 SASEGT. The CDR3 is 15 residues long. CDR3 bases: TGTGCCAGCAGTGCGGGGGACAGGGCTAATTCACCCCTCCACTTT. Residues: CASSAGDRANSPLHF.

The V call is TRBV28, the J call TRBJ1-2; D unresolved. The germline gives CDR1 MDHEN, CDR2 SYDVKM. The V gene lost 4 bases and the J gene lost 4 bases, with 16 bases spanning the gap. CDR3 length: 15 residues. The CDR3 sequence: CASSSLGQRIYGYTF. The CDR3 coding sequence is TGTGCCAGCAGTTCCTTAGGGCAGCGGATCTATGGCTACACCTTC.

The chain couples TRBV28 to TRBJ2-4, with a tentative D call TRBD2 (5 bases). Germline loops: CDR1 MDHEN, CDR2 SYDVKM. V lost 6 bases and J lost 3, with 12 bases in between. The CDR3 is made up of 14 amino acids. The CDR3 coding sequence is TGTGCCAGCAGCCAACAACGGGGCAAAAACATTCAGTACTTC. It translates to CASSQQRGKNIQYF. The full variable domain, rest sourced from reference TRBV28 and TRBJ2-4, is DVKVTQSSRYLVKRTGEKVFLECVQDMDHENMFWYRQDPGLGLRLIYFSYDVKMKEKGDIPEGYSVSREKKERFSLILESASTNQTSMYLCASSQQRGKNIQYFGAGTRLSVL.

This chain connects TRBV27 to TRBJ2-3, with no clear D. From germline, CDR1 is MNHEY and CDR2 SMNVEV (reference sequence). The ends were cut back, 4 bases at V and 6 bases at J, with 5 bases in the middle. The CDR3 has 11 amino acids. The CDR3 coding sequence is TGTGCCAGCAGTTCCTACGATACGCAGTATTTT. Translating it yields CASSSYDTQYF.

In regard to this clone: One junction end does not reproduce the germline sequence, and a read error may be involved. J is TRBJ1-1 and V is TRBV7-2; D remains unclear. Looked up from germline, CDR1 is SGHTA and CDR2 is FQGNSA. CDR3 size: 14 residues. CDR3 region: CASSFGTGNAEAFF. CDR3 in DNA: TGTGCCAGCAGCTTCGGAACCGGGAACGCTGAAGCTTTCTTT.

This sequence joins TRBV6-5 and TRBJ1-5; no clear D gene. CDR1 is MNHEY, CDR2 SVGAGI, per germline. V was clipped by 2 bases and J by 6 bases, with 8 bases between them. The CDR3 consists of 13 residues. The CDR3 loop reads CASSYRGGQPQHF. CDR3 nucleotide sequence: TGTGCCAGCAGTTACCGTGGAGGTCAGCCCCAGCATTTT.

This chain uses TRBV9 with TRBJ2-3; TRBD1 might be the D (5 bases). Germline CDR1 is SGDLS and CDR2 is YYNGEE. The CDR3 length is 14 residues. The ends were cut back, 4 bases at V and 0 bases at J, with 9 bases in the middle. CDR3 nucleotide sequence: TGTGCCAGCAGCTCACAGGTTAGCACAGATACGCAGTATTTT. This codes for CASSSQVSTDTQYF.

This clone occurred once. The chain employs TRBV6-1 and TRBJ1-3, with D unresolved. The germline V gene has CDR1 MNHNS and CDR2 SASEGT. This CDR3 comprises 15 residues. V was trimmed by 0 bases and J by 3 bases, leaving 9 bases between them. This CDR3 is CASSEAAAFGNTIYF. The CDR3 coding sequence is TGTGCCAGCAGTGAAGCGGCGGCTTTTGGAAACACCATATATTTT.

The rearrangement uses TRBV7-9 and TRBJ1-1, with D tentatively TRBD1 (6 bases). The CDR3 contains 15 residues. Germline assignment: CDR1 SEHNR and CDR2 FQNEAQ (reference sequence). V gave up 5 bases and J gave up 4 bases, with 17 bases separating them. The CDR3 loop is CASSVLGGAGTEAFF. Written as DNA, the CDR3 is TGTGCCAGCAGCGTGCTCGGGGGGGCGGGCACTGAAGCTTTCTTT.

The chain joins TRBV6-5 to TRBJ1-1; 7 bases fit TRBD1. The CDR3 is made up of 14 amino acids. Germline assignment: CDR1 MNHEY and CDR2 SVGAGI. The junction had 3 bases not matched to a gene; V was cut back by 2 bases and J by 3 bases. This chain's CDR3 is CASSYGTGDTEAFF. CDR3 DNA sequence: TGTGCCAGCAGTTACGGAACAGGGGACACTGAAGCTTTCTTT.